Shown below are 29 T cell receptor beta chains from a single sample sequenced in a study of T-cell reconstitution after alpha-beta-depleted transplantation in children. Unique molecular identifiers tagged the TCRbeta library. TCRdb reprocessed the PCR reads with MiXCR, giving one entry per CDR3 protein. The table includes hundreds of thousands of distinct CDR3 sequences, 16% detected once. The starting material was PBMCs from the stem cell graft donor, obtained from the stem cell graft. The receptors were gathered from a human donor who donated a stem cell graft to a child with acute myeloid leukemia.

This clonotype was found a few times. The chain combines TRBV20-1 with TRBJ2-3, with 12 bases lining up with TRBD1. V shed 0 bases and J 2 bases; nucleotides not matched to a gene: 12. CDR1 and CDR2 from the germline V gene are DFQATT and SNEGSKA (reference sequence). CDR3 size: 19 residues. In DNA form, the CDR3 reads TGCAGTGCTAGAGATCTTTGGGACAGGGGGCGAGGGCACACAGATACGCAGTATTTT. Encoded protein: CSARDLWDRGRGHTDTQYF.

This clonotype was seen only a few times. V usage is TRBV9 and J usage is TRBJ2-3; perhaps TRBD2 as D (5 bases). CDR1 is SGDLS, CDR2 YYNGEE, per germline. The germline V and J ends were trimmed by 0 bases and 2 bases, with 10 bases remaining between them. This CDR3 has 15 amino acids. The CDR3 DNA reads TGTGCCAGCAGCGTAGGGGCGGGCAACACAGATACGCAGTATTTT. It translates to CASSVGAGNTDTQYF. The full variable domain, rest sourced from reference TRBV9 and TRBJ2-3, is DSGVTQTPKHLITATGQRVTLRCSPRSGDLSVYWYQQSLDQGLQFLIQYYNGEERAKGNILERFSAQQFPDLHSELNLSSLELGDSALYFCASSVGAGNTDTQYFGPGTRLTVL.

There are a few counts of this clonotype. The chain has TRBV10-2 and TRBJ1-1, with D possibly matching TRBD1 (6 bases). Looked up from germline, CDR1 is WSHSY and CDR2 is SAAADI. The CDR3 covers 17 residues. V lost 6 bases and J 10 bases, leaving 30 bases between the germline ends. CDR3 region: CASRTIITTGKGSPAFF. CDR3 DNA sequence: TGCGCCAGCAGAACTATAATAACCACAGGGAAGGGGAGTCCAGCTTTCTTT.

The CDR3 DNA sequence: TGCAGTGCTAGTCACGACAGTGGCGACGAGCAGTACGTC. Amino acid sequence: CSASHDSGDEQYV. V is TRBV20-1 and J is TRBJ2-7, with a weak D call TRBD1 (5 bases). Trimming shortened V by 3 bases and J by 5 bases, and 14 bases separated the two germline ends. The CDR3 runs 13 residues. Looked up from germline, CDR1 is DFQATT and CDR2 is SNEGSKA (reference sequence).

This clonotype was found many times. V gene TRBV20-1 combines with J gene TRBJ2-3; unclear D gene. Trimming removed 6 bases from V and 5 bases from J, with 6 bases in between. Germline V lookup: CDR1 DFQATT, CDR2 SNEGSKA (reference sequence). This CDR3 is 10 amino acids long. CDR3 region: CSATKDTQYF. The CDR3, as DNA: TGCAGTGCAACGAAAGATACGCAGTATTTT.

This clonotype occurred many times. V gene TRBV29-1 combines with J gene TRBJ1-1; 7 nucleotides line up with TRBD1. Germline V lookup: CDR1 SQVTM, CDR2 ANQGSEA. Trimming removed 5 bases from V and 1 base from J; junction bases left unmatched: 4. This CDR3 is 13 amino acids long. This chain's CDR3 is CSVRQGGNTEAFF. In DNA, the CDR3 is TGCAGCGTTCGTCAGGGGGGGAACACTGAAGCTTTCTTT.

This clonotype appeared a few times. The chain joins TRBV7-6 to TRBJ2-1; D remains ambiguous. Germline V gene sequence: CDR1 SGHVS, CDR2 FNYEAQ. The CDR3 has 16 residues. The V end was cut by 0 bases, the J end by 0 bases, with 9 bases between. CDR3 protein: CASSLAFMGSYNEQFF. The CDR3 region has the DNA TGTGCCAGCAGCTTAGCCTTCATGGGCTCCTACAATGAGCAGTTCTTC.

This clonotype was found a few times. The J gene is TRBJ1-4, the V gene TRBV4-3; D is possibly TRBD1 (5 bases). This CDR3 region has 14 residues. Per the germline V gene, CDR1 is LGHNA and CDR2 is YSLEER. V gave up 8 bases and J gave up 5 bases, with 15 bases separating them. CDR3 loop: CASGPGTVNEKLFF. DNA of the CDR3: TGCGCCAGCGGACCCGGGACTGTCAATGAAAAACTGTTTTTT.

The sample holds many counts of this clonotype. V usage is TRBV20-1 and J usage is TRBJ1-2; TRBD1 agrees at 8 bases. From germline, CDR1 is DFQATT and CDR2 SNEGSKA (reference sequence). With V trimmed by 1 base and J by 4 bases, 2 bases remained unmatched. The CDR3 is made up of 13 amino acids. The CDR3, as DNA: TGCAGTGCTAGAGCCCAGGGGGCCTATGGCTACACCTTC. Its protein product is CSARAQGAYGYTF.

The V and J genes are TRBV7-3 and TRBJ2-7; D gene unclear. CDR3 length: 13 residues. V was trimmed by 8 bases and J by 3 bases, leaving 14 bases between them. CDR1 and CDR2 (germline): SGHTA, FQGTGA. The CDR3 DNA sequence: TGTGCCAGCGCCACGGGCGGAGACTACGAGCAGTACTTC. It is translated as CASATGGDYEQYF.

CDR3 region: CASIGQGRGNTIYF. In DNA form, the CDR3 reads TGTGCCAGCATTGGACAGGGGAGAGGAAACACCATATATTTT. This sequence joins TRBV25-1 and TRBJ1-3, with 9 positions matching TRBD1. This CDR3 is 14 amino acids long. V was clipped by 7 bases and J by 4 bases; unmatched bases: 5. CDR1 and CDR2 from the germline V gene are MGHDK and SYGVNS.

This clonotype has a count of ten or more. The genes are TRBV20-1 and TRBJ2-5, with TRBD1 as a possible D gene (5 bases). CDR1 is DFQATT and CDR2 is SNEGSKA in the germline V gene (reference sequence). CDR3 size: 12 residues. The ends were cut back, 7 bases at V and 4 bases at J, with 13 bases in the middle. The CDR3: CSVQGEGETQYF. CDR3 coding DNA: TGCAGTGTTCAAGGGGAAGGAGAGACCCAGTACTTC.

The chain links TRBV12-3 or TRBV12-4 to TRBJ2-3; perhaps TRBD2 as D (5 bases). The V end lost 2 bases, the J end lost 4 bases, and 13 bases lay between the germline ends. The CDR3 totals 15 residues. DNA for the CDR3: TGTGCCAGCAGTTTACGCGGCGGGCCCCCAGATACGCAGTATTTT. Protein product: CASSLRGGPPDTQYF.

The chain joins TRBV20-1 to TRBJ2-3, with D possibly being TRBD2 (6 bases). The germline V and J ends were trimmed by 2 bases and 1 base, with 10 bases remaining between them. The CDR3 is made up of 14 amino acids. Germline values: CDR1 DFQATT, CDR2 SNEGSKA (reference sequence). Here the CDR3 DNA reads TGCAGTGCTAGAAGGGCGGGACGCACAGATACGCAGTATTTT. The encoded protein is CSARRAGRTDTQYF.

The table lists this clonotype with many counts. V and J are TRBV20-1 and TRBJ1-1; D unclear. The CDR3 spans 15 residues. V was clipped by 0 bases and J by 1 base, with 12 bases between them. Germline loops: CDR1 DFQATT, CDR2 SNEGSKA (reference sequence). CDR3 protein: CSARERAMANTEAFF. CDR3 sequence (DNA): TGCAGTGCTAGAGAGAGGGCGATGGCGAACACTGAAGCTTTCTTT.

This clonotype was counted at least ten times. The genes are TRBV6-4 and TRBJ1-1, with D maybe TRBD1 (6 bases). The germline V and J ends were trimmed by 5 bases and 4 bases, with 11 bases remaining between them. CDR1 MRHNA and CDR2 SNTAGT come from the germline V gene. The CDR3 runs to 13 residues. The CDR3 is CASSNRAGTEAFF. The CDR3 bases are TGTGCCAGCAGTAACAGGGCTGGCACTGAAGCTTTCTTT.

This clonotype showed up just a few times. The chain combines TRBV5-1 with TRBJ2-7; 7 bases line up with TRBD1. After removal of 4 bases from V and 4 bases from J, the junction contained 8 bases not matched to a gene. The CDR3 has 14 residues. Per germline, CDR1 SGHRS and CDR2 YFSETQ. Written as DNA, the CDR3 is TGCGCCAGCAGCCCTACAGGGGTGCGGTACGAGCAGTACTTC. Translating it yields CASSPTGVRYEQYF.

The J gene is TRBJ1-1, the V gene TRBV7-2; D may be TRBD1 (5 bases). The V end was cut by 6 bases, the J end by 4 bases, with 18 bases between. This CDR3 spans 15 amino acids. Germline V gene sequence: CDR1 SGHTA, CDR2 FQGNSA. The CDR3 coding sequence is TGTGCCAGCAGTTTATCCCCTGGGGCGGGCACTGAAGCTTTCTTT. This gives the protein CASSLSPGAGTEAFF.

The J gene is TRBJ1-6, the V gene TRBV18; no clear D gene. This CDR3 region has 13 residues. Per the germline V gene, CDR1 is KGHSH and CDR2 is LQKENI. Deletions cut 3 bases from V and 11 bases from J, with 11 bases between. The CDR3 region is CASSPSGPAPLHF. DNA of the CDR3: TGTGCCAGCTCACCTTCCGGGCCAGCACCCCTCCACTTT.

This sequence joins TRBV6-1 and TRBJ2-3; D is unclear. Germline values: CDR1 MNHNS, CDR2 SASEGT. This CDR3 region has 15 residues. Trimming pared 7 bases from V and 3 bases from J, leaving 17 bases between. CDR3 sequence: CASTPLKAQTDTQYF. The DNA for the CDR3 is TGTGCCAGCACCCCCCTGAAAGCGCAGACAGATACGCAGTATTTT.

This clonotype was seen a few times. The chain carries TRBV7-8 and TRBJ2-7; tentatively, D is TRBD2 (5 bases). CDR1 SGHVS and CDR2 FQNEAQ come from the germline V gene. Between the trimmed V and J ends, which lost 5 bases and 0 bases, there was a span of 17 bases. The CDR3 has 16 amino acids. CDR3 sequence reads: CASSGISSLSSYEQYV. For the CDR3, the DNA is TGTGCCAGCAGCGGGATTTCTAGCCTCAGCTCCTACGAGCAGTACGTC.

The sample holds many counts of this clonotype. The CDR3 here is CASKGRSTYEQYF. Here the CDR3 DNA reads TGTGCCAGTAAAGGGAGGTCCACCTACGAGCAGTACTTC. The chain couples TRBV13 to TRBJ2-7; a possible D gene is TRBD2 (6 bases). The CDR3 has 13 residues. With 9 bases removed from V and 2 bases from J, the gap between germline ends came to 14 bases. The germline CDR1 and CDR2 sequences are PRHDT and FYEKMQ (reference sequence).

This clonotype was counted at least ten times. The chain joins TRBV20-1 to TRBJ2-1; TRBD1 or TRBD2 may be the D gene (5 bases each). This CDR3 has 12 amino acids. Trimming removed 1 base from V and 10 bases from J, with 11 bases in between. CDR1 and CDR2 (germline): DFQATT, SNEGSKA (reference sequence). CDR3 coding DNA: TGCAGTGCTAGAGCCTTCGGGACCGAGCAGTTCTTC. Translated: CSARAFGTEQFF.

Ten or more counts support this clonotype. This chain joins TRBV20-1 and TRBJ1-5; no definite D call. The CDR3 is 15 residues long. V lost 6 bases, J lost 1 base, and 16 bases lay in between. Germline values: CDR1 DFQATT, CDR2 SNEGSKA (reference sequence). Here the CDR3 reads CSARATPVSNQPQHF. The CDR3, as DNA: TGCAGTGCCCGGGCGACCCCGGTGAGCAATCAGCCCCAGCATTTT.

The rearrangement joins TRBV7-2 to TRBJ2-5; D is unclear. The germline V and J ends were trimmed by 2 bases and 5 bases, with 9 bases remaining between them. CDR1 is SGHTA, CDR2 FQGNSA, per germline. The length of the CDR3 is 13 residues. As DNA, the CDR3 is TGTGCCAGCAGCTTACGGCGGTCTGAGACCCAGTACTTC. The encoded protein is CASSLRRSETQYF.

This clonotype came up many times. This sequence joins TRBV6-5 and TRBJ2-2, with a weak D call TRBD1 (5 bases). Trimming stripped 2 bases from V and 4 bases from J, with 17 bases between. CDR3 length: 17 amino acids. Germline V gene sequence: CDR1 MNHEY, CDR2 SVGAGI. CDR3 coding DNA: TGTGCCAGCAGTTACGGGCAGGGCACGGTTGGCACCGGGGAGCTGTTTTTT. Amino acids: CASSYGQGTVGTGELFF.

This clonotype was observed at least ten times. The chain is built from TRBV4-3 and TRBJ1-2; D may be TRBD1 (5 bases). Germline CDR1 LGHNA, CDR2 YSLEER. V was trimmed by 4 bases and J by 4 bases, leaving 19 bases between them. The CDR3 has 16 amino acids. The CDR3 DNA sequence: TGCGCCAGCAGCCCCTACTCTTCCCAGGGACTCTATGGCTACACCTTC. This gives the protein CASSPYSSQGLYGYTF.

The table lists this clonotype with many counts. V is TRBV7-2 and J is TRBJ1-2; D remains ambiguous. The germline V gene has CDR1 SGHTA and CDR2 FQGNSA. The CDR3 runs 17 residues. The V end lost 0 bases, the J end lost 0 bases, and 14 bases lay between the germline ends. CDR3 loop: CASSLAPTKGTNYGYTF. The DNA of the CDR3 is TGTGCCAGCAGCTTAGCCCCCACCAAGGGCACTAACTATGGCTACACCTTC.

This clonotype was seen at least ten times. The J gene is TRBJ2-5, the V gene TRBV4-3, with no clear D. Germline V CDR1 and CDR2: LGHNA, YSLEER. The CDR3 runs 13 residues. V shed 1 base and J shed 5 bases, with 8 bases lying between them. CDR3 DNA: TGCGCCAGCAGCCAAGGGGTTGGGGAGACCCAGTACTTC. This translates into CASSQGVGETQYF.